This TCR beta chain emerged from a study of shared clonotypes between healthy human individuals. This CDR3 is 15 amino acids long. Germline trimming cut 5 bases from V and 0 bases from J; bases unmatched to any gene: 4. Looked up from germline, CDR1 is SGHRS and CDR2 is YFSETQ. The data were produced by immunoSEQ multiplex PCR, yet TCRdb's version contains in-frame clones alone and is incomplete. The sample has hundreds of thousands of clones, about two thirds seen once. The source of this sequence is a woman in her twenties or thirties in good health. Sequenced: memory CD4+ T cells sorted from blood. The subset denotes: CD45RA-negative fraction. The rearrangement links TRBV5-1 to TRBJ2-1, with 8 bases identical to TRBD2. CDR3 DNA sequence: TGCGCCAGCAGAACAACTAGCGGCTCCTACAATGAGCAGTTCTTC. It yields the protein CASRTTSGSYNEQFF.